The 30 T cell receptor beta chains listed next were all sequenced from one sample in a study of control samples from healthy donors and cancer patients. Only in-frame clones appear in the TCRdb table, and some are missing; sequencing was by immunoSEQ multiplex PCR. The repertoire holds tens of thousands of clones, with about nine tenths as singletons. Specimen: PBMCs. The receptors originated from a man aged 45 to 65 with head and neck cancer.

The chain couples TRBV18 to TRBJ1-1; D possibly corresponds to TRBD1 (5 bases). CDR1 and CDR2 (germline): KGHSH, LQKENI. V lost 2 bases to trimming and J lost 2 bases, with 12 bases between them. The CDR3 covers 15 residues. The CDR3 DNA is TGTGCCAGCTCACCATCGGCAAGGGGAAACACTGAAGCTTTCTTT. It codes for CASSPSARGNTEAFF.

J is TRBJ2-2 and V is TRBV10-2; TRBD2 might be the D (5 bases). V was clipped by 3 bases and J by 3 bases, with 8 bases between them. The CDR3 spans 14 residues. The germline V gene has CDR1 WSHSY and CDR2 SAAADI. CDR3 amino acids: CASSDTGYTGELFF. The CDR3 DNA reads as TGCGCCAGCAGTGATACGGGGTACACCGGGGAGCTGTTTTTT.

The CDR3 is CASSQERASGRGYQETQYF. In nucleotides, the CDR3 is TGTGCCAGCAGCCAAGAGAGGGCTAGCGGGCGGGGGTACCAAGAGACCCAGTACTTC. The chain combines TRBV3-1 (or the pseudogene TRBV3-2) with TRBJ2-5; TRBD2 matches 8 bases. J was trimmed by 0 bases and V by 0 bases; bases with no gene match: 12. There are 19 residues in the CDR3. Germline loops: CDR1 LGHDT, CDR2 YNNKEL (reference sequence).

J is TRBJ1-1 and V is TRBV20-1; D uncertain. The ends were cut back, 3 bases at V and 8 bases at J, with 13 bases in the middle. CDR1 is DFQATT, CDR2 SNEGSKA, per germline (reference sequence). There are 12 residues in the CDR3. In DNA, the CDR3 is TGCAGTGCTAGTAGGCAGCCGGGGGAAGCTTTCTTT. Translated: CSASRQPGEAFF.

The V gene is TRBV9, the J gene TRBJ1-3; D call uncertain. From germline, CDR1 is SGDLS and CDR2 YYNGEE. CDR3 length equals 14 residues. V shed 2 bases and J shed 0 bases, with 6 bases lying between them. CDR3 DNA: TGTGCCAGCAGCGTTGGTGACTCTGGAAACACCATATATTTT. The encoded protein is CASSVGDSGNTIYF.

CDR3 DNA: TGTGCCAGCAGCTCTCTAGCGGGGGGGCAATATGAGCAGTTCTTC. The encoded protein is CASSSLAGGQYEQFF. The V gene is TRBV5-4, the J gene TRBJ2-1; 12 bases are a match to TRBD2. Germline loops: CDR1 SGHNT, CDR2 YYREEE (reference sequence). There are 15 residues in the CDR3. Germline trimming cut 3 bases from V and 8 bases from J; bases unmatched to any gene: 6.

The chain combines TRBV7-9 with TRBJ2-2, with unresolved D. Germline V gene sequence: CDR1 SEHNR, CDR2 FQNEAQ (reference sequence). With 2 bases removed from V and 6 bases from J, the gap between germline ends came to 16 bases. This CDR3 comprises 16 residues. CDR3 region: CASSLFVAVSPGELFF. CDR3 in DNA: TGTGCCAGCAGCTTATTCGTGGCAGTGTCCCCCGGGGAGCTGTTTTTT. The complete variable domain, with remaining parts taken from reference TRBV7-9 and TRBJ2-2, reads DTGVSQNPRHKITKRGQNVTFRCDPISEHNRLYWYRQTLGQGPEFLTYFQNEAQLEKSRLLSDRFSAERPKGSFSTLEIQRTEQGDSAMYLCASSLFVAVSPGELFFGEGSRLTVL.

V is TRBV2 and J is TRBJ2-1, with D unclear. V lost 6 bases and J 0 bases, leaving 9 bases between the germline ends. CDR3 length: 14 residues. CDR1 is SNHLY and CDR2 is FYNNEI in the germline V gene. The DNA for the CDR3 is TGTGCCAGCAGCAGTGCCCACTCCTACAATGAGCAGTTCTTC. Protein sequence: CASSSAHSYNEQFF.

The chain carries TRBV4-2 and TRBJ2-3; D is tentatively TRBD1 or TRBD2 (6 bases each). CDR1 is LGHNA and CDR2 is YNFKEQ in the germline V gene. The V end lost 0 bases, the J end lost 3 bases, and 16 bases lay between the germline ends. The CDR3 totals 17 residues. CDR3 sequence: CASSQEGAGGSTDTQYF. The CDR3 nucleotides read TGTGCCAGCAGCCAAGAGGGGGCCGGAGGGTCAACAGATACGCAGTATTTT.

V usage is TRBV7-9 and J usage is TRBJ1-6, with D uncertain. CDR1 SEHNR and CDR2 FQNEAQ come from the germline V gene (reference sequence). V lost 5 bases to trimming and J lost 14 bases, with 10 bases between them. This CDR3 comprises 11 residues. The CDR3 DNA reads as TGTGCCAGCAGCCGACTTAATACCCTCCACTTT. It is translated as CASSRLNTLHF. Variable domain in full (rest from reference TRBV7-9 and TRBJ1-6): DTGVSQNPRHKITKRGQNVTFRCDPISEHNRLYWYRQTLGQGPEFLTYFQNEAQLEKSRLLSDRFSAERPKGSFSTLEIQRTEQGDSAMYLCASSRLNTLHFGNGTRLTVT.

The gene calls are TRBV5-1 and TRBJ2-3; possibly TRBD1 for D (6 bases). Trimming pared 2 bases from V and 5 bases from J, leaving 18 bases between. The CDR3 runs 16 residues. Germline CDR1 is SGHRS and CDR2 is YFSETQ. DNA of the CDR3: TGCGCCAGCAGCTTACAGGGCCCATCTTCCGGAGATACGCAGTATTTT. This translates into CASSLQGPSSGDTQYF.

The V gene is TRBV5-5, the J gene TRBJ2-3, with 7 bases lining up with TRBD1. The CDR3 length is 16 residues. The junction had 11 bases not matched to a gene; V was cut back by 6 bases and J by 1 base. Germline V gives CDR1 SGHKS, CDR2 YYEKEE (reference sequence). This CDR3 is CASIQHSTGGTDTQYF. DNA for the CDR3: TGTGCCAGCATACAACACTCAACAGGGGGCACAGATACGCAGTATTTT.

The chain carries TRBV24-1 and TRBJ2-1; no clear D gene. Deletions cut 4 bases from V and 12 bases from J, with 12 bases between. The CDR3 is 12 amino acids. Germline-derived CDR1 and CDR2 are KGHDR and SFDVKD. The CDR3 here is CATSDPLDGQFF. As DNA, the CDR3 is TGTGCCACCAGTGACCCGCTAGACGGGCAGTTCTTC.

The gene calls are TRBV19 and TRBJ2-7; D tentatively reads TRBD1 or TRBD2 (7 bases each). Germline V lookup: CDR1 LNHDA, CDR2 SQIVND (reference sequence). The germline V and J ends were trimmed by 5 bases and 4 bases, with 21 bases remaining between them. This CDR3 region has 16 residues. CDR3 sequence reads: CASSPTRGTTLYEQYF. In nucleotides, the CDR3 is TGTGCCAGTAGTCCAACCAGGGGGACTACGTTATACGAGCAGTACTTC.

The J gene is TRBJ1-1, the V gene TRBV28, with a weak D call TRBD1 (5 bases). This CDR3 is 13 amino acids long. Germline values: CDR1 MDHEN, CDR2 SYDVKM. The germline V and J ends were trimmed by 9 bases and 4 bases, with 15 bases remaining between them. This chain's CDR3 is CASTIGQGTEAFF. Written as DNA, the CDR3 is TGTGCCAGTACCATTGGACAAGGCACTGAAGCTTTCTTT.

V and J are TRBV5-1 and TRBJ2-5; D not resolved. Germline loops: CDR1 SGHRS, CDR2 YFSETQ. This CDR3 has 14 residues. Trimming stripped 1 base from V and 1 base from J, with 8 bases between. The CDR3 here is CASSLFQSQETQYF. In DNA, the CDR3 is TGCGCCAGCAGCTTGTTTCAGAGCCAAGAGACCCAGTACTTC.

CDR3 in amino acids: CASSPERLVHEQFF. CDR3 nucleotide sequence: TGTGCCAGCAGCCCAGAACGTTTGGTCCATGAGCAGTTCTTC. The genes are TRBV7-3 and TRBJ2-1, with no clear D. This CDR3 has 14 amino acids. V lost 5 bases and J lost 8, with 16 bases in between. Germline V CDR1 and CDR2: SGHTA, FQGTGA. The full variable domain, in which reference TRBV7-3 and TRBJ2-1 provide the parts outside the CDR3, is GAGVSQTPSNKVTEKGKYVELRCDPISGHTALYWYRQSLGQGPEFLIYFQGTGAADDSGLPNDRFFAVRPEGSVSTLKIQRTERGDSAVYLCASSPERLVHEQFFGPGTRLTVL.

The chain uses TRBV15 and TRBJ2-7; D is possibly TRBD2 (6 bases). In germline, CDR1 is LNHNV, CDR2 YYDKDF (reference sequence). The CDR3 extends over 14 amino acids. V was cut by 6 bases and J by 0 bases, with 12 bases left in between. The CDR3 nucleotides read TGTGCCACCAGGGAGGGAAGGTCCTCCTACGAGCAGTACTTC. Residues: CATREGRSSYEQYF.

This chain uses TRBV5-6 with TRBJ1-2, with TRBD1 identical over 8 bases. Trimming took 0 bases from V and 6 from J; bases not matched to a gene: 7. Per the germline V gene, CDR1 is SGHDT and CDR2 is YYEEEE. This CDR3 has 15 residues. CDR3 protein: CASSLDHRGVNGYTF. The CDR3 DNA follows: TGTGCCAGCAGCTTGGATCACAGGGGGGTTAATGGCTACACCTTC.

This clone was found once. The CDR3 DNA reads TGTGCCAGCAGTTACGGACAATCGGATGAAAAACTGTTTTTT. Its protein is CASSYGQSDEKLFF. The rearrangement links TRBV6-6 to TRBJ1-4, with D possibly matching TRBD1 (5 bases). The CDR3 has 14 residues. V was trimmed by 2 bases and J by 6 bases, leaving 10 bases between them. CDR1 and CDR2 from the germline V gene are MNHNY and SVGAGI (reference sequence).

This clone was detected once. The chain employs TRBV7-3 and TRBJ2-3; D is unclear. The ends were cut back, 2 bases at V and 4 bases at J, with 10 bases in the middle. CDR1 is SGHTA and CDR2 is FQGTGA in the germline V gene. This CDR3 spans 14 amino acids. The CDR3 nucleotides are TGTGCCAGCAGCTTATTGCCAGGCCCAGATACGCAGTATTTT. This encodes CASSLLPGPDTQYF.

The J gene is TRBJ1-6, the V gene TRBV19; no definite D call. V lost 5 bases and J 0 bases, leaving 17 bases between the germline ends. Germline V CDR1 and CDR2: LNHDA, SQIVND (reference sequence). The CDR3 is 18 amino acids. The CDR3 region has the DNA TGTGCCAGTAGTTCCCAAGCCTTAGTTAGCTCCTATAATTCACCCCTCCACTTT. Translated: CASSSQALVSSYNSPLHF.

V and J are TRBV15 and TRBJ2-5; D not resolved. Trimming shortened V by 0 bases and J by 5 bases, and 10 bases separated the two germline ends. Germline lookup yields CDR1 LNHNV and CDR2 YYDKDF (reference sequence). There are 14 residues in the CDR3. The CDR3 region is CATSRDPGRETQYF. CDR3 DNA: TGTGCCACCAGCAGAGACCCCGGTAGGGAGACCCAGTACTTC.

This sequence joins TRBV9 and TRBJ1-1; D is unresolved. From germline, CDR1 is SGDLS and CDR2 YYNGEE. V dropped 4 bases and J dropped 1 base, with 8 bases sitting between them. The CDR3 length is 13 residues. In DNA form, the CDR3 reads TGTGCCAGCAGCACCCGAGCGAACACTGAAGCTTTCTTT. Protein: CASSTRANTEAFF.

The chain has TRBV7-2 and TRBJ2-1, with TRBD2 matching 9 bases. CDR1 is SGHTA, CDR2 FQGNSA, per germline. V trimming: 2 bases; J trimming: 5 bases; junction bases outside the gene matches: 7. The CDR3 extends over 16 amino acids. The CDR3: CASSLRREGLDNEQFF. In DNA form, the CDR3 reads TGTGCCAGCAGCTTACGGCGGGAGGGCCTCGACAATGAGCAGTTCTTC.

The chain is built from TRBV11-2 and TRBJ2-7; tentatively, D is TRBD2 (6 bases). There are 14 residues in the CDR3. V lost 4 bases and J 3 bases, leaving 13 bases between the germline ends. Germline V gives CDR1 SGHAT, CDR2 FQNNGV. Written as DNA, the CDR3 is TGTGCCAGCAGCTCGGGGGACTTAATCTACGAGCAGTACTTC. Amino acids: CASSSGDLIYEQYF.

V usage is TRBV5-4 and J usage is TRBJ1-2; tentative D call: TRBD1 (5 bases). Trimming left V 5 bases short and J 3 bases short, with 11 bases between. CDR1 is SGHNT and CDR2 is YYREEE in the germline V gene (reference sequence). CDR3 length: 13 amino acids. The CDR3 here is CASRAGSYYGYTF. For the CDR3, the DNA is TGTGCCAGCAGAGCAGGGTCCTACTATGGCTACACCTTC.

The chain is built from TRBV5-1 and TRBJ1-3; D is uncertain. The V gene lost 2 bases and the J gene lost 2 bases, with 14 bases spanning the gap. Germline loops: CDR1 SGHRS, CDR2 YFSETQ. This CDR3 spans 16 amino acids. CDR3 coding DNA: TGCGCCAGCAGCTTTACGCCCCTGGGCGCTGGAAACACCATATATTTT. Its translation is CASSFTPLGAGNTIYF. Full variable domain (outside the CDR3, taken from reference TRBV5-1 and TRBJ1-3): KAGVTQTPRYLIKTRGQQVTLSCSPISGHRSVSWYQQTPGQGLQFLFEYFSETQRNKGNFPGRFSGRQFSNSRSEMNVSTLELGDSALYLCASSFTPLGAGNTIYFGEGSWLTVV.

The chain carries TRBV19 and TRBJ2-7; 13 nucleotides agree with TRBD2. Germline-derived CDR1 and CDR2 are LNHDA and SQIVND (reference sequence). This CDR3 is 18 amino acids long. With 6 bases clipped from V and 1 base from J, the junction kept 12 bases outside the gene matches. CDR3: CASRSRLAGGPTSYEQYF. CDR3 DNA sequence: TGTGCCAGTAGGTCGCGACTAGCGGGAGGTCCCACTTCCTACGAGCAGTACTTC.

The V call is TRBV28, the J call TRBJ1-1; TRBD1 aligns across 7 bases. The CDR3 runs to 15 residues. V was clipped by 4 bases and J by 1 base; unmatched bases: 6. In germline, CDR1 is MDHEN, CDR2 SYDVKM. CDR3 bases: TGTGCCAGCAGTTCCCCCCGGGACAGGAACACTGAAGCTTTCTTT. This gives the protein CASSSPRDRNTEAFF.